This TCR beta chain was identified during a study of blood T cell repertoires in COVID-19. About the study: Samples of COVID-19 (acute and convalescent) were obtained from the United States, Italy and Spain. In each case, the material was cDNA or gDNA derived from T cells, B-cell-depleted T cells, or PBMCs.

Per the original methods: For nucleated cells, counts were estimated from reference gene primer amplification. Method: immunoSEQ multiplex PCR; TCRdb's copy keeps in-frame clones and lacks some. V and J calls and clone size are given by that table; D and trimming were obtained from the DNA. Of approximately 250,000 clones listed, over 70% are singletons. Germline CDR1 is LGHDT and CDR2 is YNNKEL (reference sequence). This CDR3 spans 13 amino acids. The V and J ends lost 3 bases and 4 bases respectively, with 9 bases between them. This sequence joins TRBV3-1 (or the pseudogene TRBV3-2) and TRBJ1-2; D is uncertain. The sequenced material came from peripheral blood. This TCR came from a human donor in a cohort sampled during active COVID-19. This CDR3 is CASSQVEGYGYTF. CDR3 sequence (DNA): TGTGCCAGCAGCCAGGTGGAGGGCTATGGCTACACCTTC.